These 21 T cell receptor beta chains originate from one sample sequenced in a study of T cells in localized non-small cell lung cancer. The protocol was immunoSEQ multiplex PCR, while the TCRdb copy is restricted to in-frame clones and leaves out a portion. The table records some 30,000 clones, around four fifths of them present only once. Sequencing was performed on peripheral blood, taken before any cancer treatment. These receptors came from a male donor aged 60 or over with stage II squamous cell lung carcinoma.

The chain couples TRBV18 to TRBJ2-2, with 8 bases aligning to TRBD2. The CDR3 spans 17 residues. Unmatched junction bases numbered 12, after V lost 4 bases and J lost 5 bases. Germline V CDR1 and CDR2: KGHSH, LQKENI. The CDR3 sequence is CASSRGLEVIGTGELFF. CDR3 in DNA: TGTGCCAGCTCACGGGGACTAGAGGTTATCGGGACCGGGGAGCTGTTTTTT.

This chain's CDR3 is CASSVTANTEAFF. As DNA, the CDR3 is TGTGCCAGCAGCGTCACAGCGAACACTGAAGCTTTCTTT. This chain uses TRBV11-2 with TRBJ1-1, with D unclear. Germline V gives CDR1 SGHAT, CDR2 FQNNGV. The CDR3 covers 13 residues. V was clipped by 5 bases and J by 1 base, with 8 bases between them.

The chain has TRBV5-5 and TRBJ2-7; TRBD2 might be the D (6 bases). Germline CDR1 reads SGHKS; CDR2 reads YYEKEE (reference sequence). This CDR3 contains 16 residues. The V and J ends lost 0 bases and 0 bases respectively, with 13 bases between them. CDR3 DNA sequence: TGTGCCAGCAGCTTGGCGGGGGTCCAGAGCTCCTACGAGCAGTACTTC. Translation: CASSLAGVQSSYEQYF.

This clone was seen more than once but under ten times. The rearrangement joins TRBV19 to TRBJ1-1; D unclear. The CDR3 is 13 residues long. Trimming removed 3 bases from V and 0 bases from J, with 5 bases in between. Germline V CDR1 and CDR2: LNHDA, SQIVND (reference sequence). The CDR3 DNA is TGTGCCAGTAGTATGGGGATGAACACTGAAGCTTTCTTT. It codes for CASSMGMNTEAFF.

This clone came up a few times. V gene TRBV28 combines with J gene TRBJ1-3; D uncertain. Germline V gives CDR1 MDHEN, CDR2 SYDVKM. This CDR3 region has 14 residues. Trimming took off 3 bases at V and 4 bases at J, with 10 bases between the two ends. CDR3: CASSLNSGGNTIYF. The CDR3 nucleotides are TGTGCCAGCAGTTTGAACAGCGGGGGAAACACCATATATTTT. The full variable domain, its missing parts supplied by reference TRBV28 and TRBJ1-3, is DVKVTQSSRYLVKRTGEKVFLECVQDMDHENMFWYRQDPGLGLRLIYFSYDVKMKEKGDIPEGYSVSREKKERFSLILESASTNQTSMYLCASSLNSGGNTIYFGEGSWLTVV.

This chain connects TRBV10-1 to TRBJ2-7, with TRBD2 identical over 8 bases. The CDR3 is 13 amino acids. Trimming took 5 bases from V and 0 from J; bases not matched to a gene: 0. Germline V gives CDR1 WNHNN, CDR2 SYGVQD (reference sequence). Here the CDR3 DNA reads TGCGCCAGCAGTAGCGGGAGCTCCTACGAGCAGTACTTC. It encodes CASSSGSSYEQYF.

This chain uses TRBV27 with TRBJ2-1, with 8 bases matching TRBD2. The CDR3 has 18 residues. Trimming took 5 bases from V and 4 from J; bases not matched to a gene: 16. Germline values: CDR1 MNHEY, CDR2 SMNVEV (reference sequence). CDR3 coding DNA: TGTGCCAGCAGTCCTCCGGGAGGGTTAGCGGGGAGATACAATGAGCAGTTCTTC. It specifies CASSPPGGLAGRYNEQFF.

J is TRBJ2-3 and V is TRBV11-3, with D hard to call. Germline V gene data show CDR1 as SGHNT and CDR2 as YENEEA. The V end lost 2 bases, the J end lost 0 bases, and 6 bases lay between the germline ends. The length of the CDR3 is 14 residues. The CDR3 protein is CASSLTTSTDTQYF. CDR3 in DNA: TGTGCCAGCAGCTTAACGACAAGCACAGATACGCAGTATTTT.

The chain joins TRBV5-4 to TRBJ1-3, with 8 nucleotides matching TRBD1. This CDR3 has 16 amino acids. J lost 0 bases, V lost 4 bases, and 6 bases had no gene match. Germline V gene data show CDR1 as SGHNT and CDR2 as YYREEE (reference sequence). CDR3 region: CASSGNTGGSGNTIYF. CDR3 sequence (DNA): TGTGCCAGCAGCGGCAACACAGGGGGCTCTGGAAACACCATATATTTT.

This clone was counted between two and nine times. This sequence joins TRBV2 and TRBJ1-4; D remains ambiguous. V lost 7 bases, J lost 7 bases, and 7 bases lay in between. This CDR3 region has 11 residues. From germline, CDR1 is SNHLY and CDR2 FYNNEI. CDR3 bases: TGTGCCAGCATGGTGGCTGAAAAACTGTTTTTT. Its protein product is CASMVAEKLFF.

The rearrangement joins TRBV23-1 to TRBJ1-5; tentative D call: TRBD1 (5 bases). TRBV23-1 is placed among ORFs of uncertain function. V dropped 4 bases and J dropped 4 bases, with 11 bases sitting between them. The length of the CDR3 is 14 residues. DNA of the CDR3: TGCGCCAGCAGTCCTGGGGGGGGAAATCAGCCCCAGCATTTT. It encodes CASSPGGGNQPQHF.

The chain joins TRBV11-1 to TRBJ2-7; D unresolved. Germline V gene data show CDR1 as SGHAT and CDR2 as FQDESV (reference sequence). This CDR3 spans 13 amino acids. V was shortened by 6 bases and J by 7 bases, with 16 bases between the two germline ends. CDR3 sequence: CASRKLWVGEQYF. In DNA, the CDR3 is TGTGCCAGCAGAAAACTCTGGGTCGGGGAGCAGTACTTC.

Here the CDR3 reads CASSVRVDNEQFF. CDR3 nucleotide sequence: TGTGCCAGCAGTGTCCGGGTCGACAATGAGCAGTTCTTC. The V and J genes are TRBV6-1 and TRBJ2-1; no definite D call. The CDR3 sequence is 13 residues long. The germline V gene has CDR1 MNHNS and CDR2 SASEGT. Trimming stripped 4 bases from V and 5 bases from J, with 9 bases between.

As to this clone: The same CDR3 can be traced to other DNA sequences in this sample. V and J are TRBV11-3 and TRBJ2-5, with D unresolved. From germline, CDR1 is SGHNT and CDR2 YENEEA. Trimming removed 2 bases at V and 4 bases at J, with 2 bases between. The CDR3 consists of 11 residues. The CDR3 here is CASSLRETQYF. The CDR3 DNA reads TGTGCCAGCAGCTTACGAGAGACCCAGTACTTC.

The chain couples TRBV7-8 to TRBJ2-7, with D perhaps matching TRBD1 or TRBD2 (5 bases each). The V gene lost 1 base and the J gene lost 4 bases, with 17 bases spanning the gap. Germline CDR1 reads SGHVS; CDR2 reads FQNEAQ. This CDR3 has 16 residues. The CDR3 is CASSLEHSSWGYEQYF. Written as DNA, the CDR3 is TGTGCCAGCAGCTTAGAACACAGCAGCTGGGGGTACGAGCAGTACTTC. The full variable domain, completed using reference TRBV7-8 and TRBJ2-7, is GAGVSQSPRYKVAKRGQDVALRCDPISGHVSLFWYQQALGQGPEFLTYFQNEAQLDKSGLPSDRFFAERPEGSVSTLKIQRTQQEDSAVYLCASSLEHSSWGYEQYFGPGTRLTVT.

Note on this clone: Sequence at one end of the junction differs from germline and may be a read error. CDR3 DNA sequence: TGTGCTAGCAGCCTACTTTTGAGAGGAGAGACCCAGTACTTC. It translates to CASSLLLRGETQYF. The rearrangement uses TRBV7-7 and TRBJ2-5, with D uncertain. CDR1 and CDR2 from the germline V gene are SSHAT and FNYEAQ (reference sequence). This CDR3 spans 14 amino acids.

The V call is TRBV7-9, the J call TRBJ2-7; 7 bases line up with TRBD2. Per germline, CDR1 SEHNR and CDR2 FQNEAQ (reference sequence). V shed 5 bases and J 3 bases; nucleotides not matched to a gene: 10. The CDR3 consists of 15 residues. The CDR3: CASSPSGGGSYEQYF. The CDR3 bases are TGTGCCAGCAGCCCATCGGGGGGAGGAAGCTACGAGCAGTACTTC.

The chain links TRBV27 to TRBJ2-3; no firm D call. CDR1 is MNHEY, CDR2 SMNVEV, per germline (reference sequence). V was clipped by 3 bases and J by 2 bases, with 9 bases between them. CDR3 length equals 14 residues. As DNA, the CDR3 is TGTGCCAGCAGTTTGGTCTCCTACACAGATACGCAGTATTTT. It specifies CASSLVSYTDTQYF.

This chain links TRBV10-3 with TRBJ2-2; D unclear. The CDR3 extends over 15 amino acids. Germline lookup yields CDR1 ENHRY and CDR2 SYGVKD. The V and J ends lost 0 bases and 6 bases respectively, with 11 bases between them. CDR3 amino acids: CAISESRDASGELFF. For the CDR3, the DNA is TGTGCCATCAGTGAGTCGCGCGATGCCTCCGGGGAGCTGTTTTTT.

DNA of the CDR3: TGTGCCAGCAGCATAACCTCAGGGGCCCACATTCAGTACTTC. The encoded protein is CASSITSGAHIQYF. The rearrangement links TRBV11-3 to TRBJ2-4, with a weak D call TRBD1 (6 bases). The CDR3 loop spans 14 amino acids. V lost 5 bases to trimming and J lost 8 bases, with 16 bases between them. The germline gives CDR1 SGHNT, CDR2 YENEEA.

V gene TRBV7-8 combines with J gene TRBJ2-3; TRBD2 matches 10 bases. Germline V lookup: CDR1 SGHVS, CDR2 FQNEAQ. V lost 10 bases to trimming and J lost 6 bases; unmatched junction nucleotides: 7. CDR3 length equals 13 residues. CDR3 DNA: TGTGCCACCTCAGCGGGGGGGCACGATACGCAGTATTTT. This encodes CATSAGGHDTQYF. Looking up the rest from reference TRBV7-8 and TRBJ2-3 gives the full variable domain: GAGVSQSPRYKVAKRGQDVALRCDPISGHVSLFWYQQALGQGPEFLTYFQNEAQLDKSGLPSDRFFAERPEGSVSTLKIQRTQQEDSAVYLCATSAGGHDTQYFGPGTRLTVL.